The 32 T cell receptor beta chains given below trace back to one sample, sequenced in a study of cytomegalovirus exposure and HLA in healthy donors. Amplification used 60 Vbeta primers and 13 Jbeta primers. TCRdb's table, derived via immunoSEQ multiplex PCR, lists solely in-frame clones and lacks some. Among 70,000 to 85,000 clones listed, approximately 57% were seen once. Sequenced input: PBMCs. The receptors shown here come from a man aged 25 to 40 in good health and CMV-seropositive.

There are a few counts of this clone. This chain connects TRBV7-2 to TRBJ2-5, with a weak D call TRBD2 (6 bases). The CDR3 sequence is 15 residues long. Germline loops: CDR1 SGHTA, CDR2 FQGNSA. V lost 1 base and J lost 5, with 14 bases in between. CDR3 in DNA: TGTGCCAGCAGCTTAGGTGGGGCCGCGGGGGAGACCCAGTACTTC. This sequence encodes CASSLGGAAGETQYF.

The CDR3 region has the DNA TGTGCCAGCAGCTTATTAGGGAGCCCCTACGAGCAGTACTTC. This translates into CASSLLGSPYEQYF. V gene TRBV5-5 combines with J gene TRBJ2-7, with D perhaps TRBD2 (5 bases). The germline V gene encodes CDR1 SGHKS and CDR2 YYEKEE (reference sequence). V lost 2 bases and J 2 bases, leaving 11 bases between the germline ends. This CDR3 region has 14 residues.

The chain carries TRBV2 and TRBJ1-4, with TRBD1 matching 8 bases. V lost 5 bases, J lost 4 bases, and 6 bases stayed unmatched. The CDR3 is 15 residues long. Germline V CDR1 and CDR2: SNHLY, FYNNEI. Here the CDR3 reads CASSLQGGYNEKLFF. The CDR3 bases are TGTGCCAGCAGTCTACAGGGGGGATATAATGAAAAACTGTTTTTT.

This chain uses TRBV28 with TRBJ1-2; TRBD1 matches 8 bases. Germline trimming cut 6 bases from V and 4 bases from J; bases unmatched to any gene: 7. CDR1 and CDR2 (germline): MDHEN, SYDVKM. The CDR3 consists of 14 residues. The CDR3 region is CASSSGQDIYGYTF. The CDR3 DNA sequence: TGTGCCAGCAGCTCGGGACAGGACATCTATGGCTACACCTTC.

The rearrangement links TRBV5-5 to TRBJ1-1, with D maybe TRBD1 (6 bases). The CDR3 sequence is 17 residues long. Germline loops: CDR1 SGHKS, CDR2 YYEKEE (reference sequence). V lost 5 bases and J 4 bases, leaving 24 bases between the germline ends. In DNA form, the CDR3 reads TGTGCCAGCAGGCTCGCCGGGGGGGGCGGTTGGAGCACTGAAGCTTTCTTT. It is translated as CASRLAGGGGWSTEAFF.

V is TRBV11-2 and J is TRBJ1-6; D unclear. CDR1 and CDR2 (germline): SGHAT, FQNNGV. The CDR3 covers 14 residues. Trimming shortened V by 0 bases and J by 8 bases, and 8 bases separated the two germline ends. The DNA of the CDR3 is TGTGCCAGCAGCTTAGATCATTCAGATTCACCCCTCCACTTT. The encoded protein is CASSLDHSDSPLHF.

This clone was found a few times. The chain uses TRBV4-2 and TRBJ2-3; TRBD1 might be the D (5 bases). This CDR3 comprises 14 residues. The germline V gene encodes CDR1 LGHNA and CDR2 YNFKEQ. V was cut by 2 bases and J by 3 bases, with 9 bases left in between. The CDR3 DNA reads TGTGCCAGCAGCCAAAAAGGGGCAACAGATACGCAGTATTTT. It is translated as CASSQKGATDTQYF.

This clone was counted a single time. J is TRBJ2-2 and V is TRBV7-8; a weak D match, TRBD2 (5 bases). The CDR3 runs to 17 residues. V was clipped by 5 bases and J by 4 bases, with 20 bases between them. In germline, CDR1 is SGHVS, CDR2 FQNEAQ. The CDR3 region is CASSPALPGGRTGELFF. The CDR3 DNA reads TGTGCCAGCAGCCCCGCGCTCCCTGGAGGTCGCACCGGGGAGCTGTTTTTT. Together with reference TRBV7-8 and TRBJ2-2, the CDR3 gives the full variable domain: GAGVSQSPRYKVAKRGQDVALRCDPISGHVSLFWYQQALGQGPEFLTYFQNEAQLDKSGLPSDRFFAERPEGSVSTLKIQRTQQEDSAVYLCASSPALPGGRTGELFFGEGSRLTVL.

In DNA, the CDR3 is TGTGCCAGCAAAGAGGGTGACACTGAAGCTTTCTTT. It yields the protein CASKEGDTEAFF. The J gene is TRBJ1-1, the V gene TRBV28; unclear D gene. The CDR3 covers 12 residues. Per the germline V gene, CDR1 is MDHEN and CDR2 is SYDVKM. The germline V and J ends were trimmed by 7 bases and 3 bases, with 9 bases remaining between them. Using reference TRBV28 and TRBJ1-1 for the parts outside the CDR3, the full variable domain is DVKVTQSSRYLVKRTGEKVFLECVQDMDHENMFWYRQDPGLGLRLIYFSYDVKMKEKGDIPEGYSVSREKKERFSLILESASTNQTSMYLCASKEGDTEAFFGQGTRLTVV.

CDR3 in amino acids: CASSGTSGGALQTQYF. CDR3 DNA: TGTGCCAGCAGCGGGACTAGCGGGGGGGCCCTACAGACCCAGTACTTC. The chain is built from TRBV7-2 and TRBJ2-5; TRBD2 matches at 16 bases. V lost 5 bases and J lost 6; bases outside the gene matches: 6. This CDR3 contains 16 residues. The V gene's germline CDR1 is SGHTA and CDR2 FQGNSA.

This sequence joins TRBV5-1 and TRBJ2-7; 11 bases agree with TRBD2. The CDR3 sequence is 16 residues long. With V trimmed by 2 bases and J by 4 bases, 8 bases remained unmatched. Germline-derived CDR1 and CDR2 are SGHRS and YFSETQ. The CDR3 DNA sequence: TGCGCCAGCAGCTTATCTAGCGGGGGGACAGGATACGAGCAGTACTTC. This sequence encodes CASSLSSGGTGYEQYF.

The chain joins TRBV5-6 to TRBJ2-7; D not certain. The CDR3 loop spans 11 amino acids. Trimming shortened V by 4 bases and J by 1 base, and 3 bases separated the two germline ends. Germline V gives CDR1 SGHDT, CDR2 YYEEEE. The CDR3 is CASSQSYEQYF. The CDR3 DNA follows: TGTGCCAGCAGCCAGTCCTACGAGCAGTACTTC.

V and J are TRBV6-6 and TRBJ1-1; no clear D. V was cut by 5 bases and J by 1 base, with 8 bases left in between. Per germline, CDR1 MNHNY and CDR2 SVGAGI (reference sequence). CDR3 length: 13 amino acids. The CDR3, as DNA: TGTGCCAGCAGTCAAGACTCGAACACTGAAGCTTTCTTT. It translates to CASSQDSNTEAFF.

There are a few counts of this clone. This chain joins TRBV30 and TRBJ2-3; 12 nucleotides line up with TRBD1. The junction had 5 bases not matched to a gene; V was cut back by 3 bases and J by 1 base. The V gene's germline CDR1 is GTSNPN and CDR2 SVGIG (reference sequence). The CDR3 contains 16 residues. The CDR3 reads CAWSGDRGPGTDTQYF. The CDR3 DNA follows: TGTGCCTGGAGCGGGGACAGGGGGCCTGGCACAGATACGCAGTATTTT. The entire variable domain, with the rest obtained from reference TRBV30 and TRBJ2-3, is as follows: SQTIHQWPATLVQPVGSPLSLECTVEGTSNPNLYWYRQAAGRGLQLLFYSVGIGQISSEVPQNLSASRPQDRQFILSSKKLLLSDSGFYLCAWSGDRGPGTDTQYFGPGTRLTVL.

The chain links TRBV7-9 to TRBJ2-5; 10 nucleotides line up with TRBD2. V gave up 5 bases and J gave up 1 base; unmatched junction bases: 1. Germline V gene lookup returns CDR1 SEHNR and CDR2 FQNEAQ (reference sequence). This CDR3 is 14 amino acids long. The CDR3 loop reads CASSASGSQETQYF. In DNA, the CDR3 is TGTGCCAGCAGCGCTAGCGGGAGCCAAGAGACCCAGTACTTC.

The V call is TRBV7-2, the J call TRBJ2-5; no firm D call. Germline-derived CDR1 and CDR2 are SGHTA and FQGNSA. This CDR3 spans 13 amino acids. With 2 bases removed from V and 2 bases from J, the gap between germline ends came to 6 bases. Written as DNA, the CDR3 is TGTGCCAGCAGCTTATGGAGACAAGAGACCCAGTACTTC. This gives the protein CASSLWRQETQYF.

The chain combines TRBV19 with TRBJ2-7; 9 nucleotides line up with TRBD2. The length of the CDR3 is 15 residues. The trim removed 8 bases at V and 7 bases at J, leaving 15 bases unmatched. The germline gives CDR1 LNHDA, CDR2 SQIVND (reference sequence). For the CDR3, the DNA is TGTGCCAGTGACTCTGGCACGGGACTAGCTGGGGAGCAGTACTTC. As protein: CASDSGTGLAGEQYF.

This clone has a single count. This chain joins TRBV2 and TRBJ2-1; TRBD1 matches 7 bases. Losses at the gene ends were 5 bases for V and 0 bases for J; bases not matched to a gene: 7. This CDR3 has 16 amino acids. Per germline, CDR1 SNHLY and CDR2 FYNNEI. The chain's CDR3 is CASSRRDRSSYNEQFF. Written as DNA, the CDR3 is TGTGCCAGCAGTCGCCGGGACAGAAGCTCCTACAATGAGCAGTTCTTC.

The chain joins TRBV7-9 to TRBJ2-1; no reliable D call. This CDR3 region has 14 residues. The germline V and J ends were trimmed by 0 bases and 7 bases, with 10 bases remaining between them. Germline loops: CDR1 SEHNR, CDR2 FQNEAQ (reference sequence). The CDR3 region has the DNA TGTGCCAGCAGCTTAGCTTCGGGTCTTAATGAGCAGTTCTTC. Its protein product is CASSLASGLNEQFF. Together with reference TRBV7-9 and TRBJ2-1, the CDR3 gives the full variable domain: DTGVSQNPRHKITKRGQNVTFRCDPISEHNRLYWYRQTLGQGPEFLTYFQNEAQLEKSRLLSDRFSAERPKGSFSTLEIQRTEQGDSAMYLCASSLASGLNEQFFGPGTRLTVL.

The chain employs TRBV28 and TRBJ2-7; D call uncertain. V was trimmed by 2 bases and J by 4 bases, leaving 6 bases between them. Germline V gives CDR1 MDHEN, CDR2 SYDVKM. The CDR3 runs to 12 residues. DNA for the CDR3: TGTGCCAGCAGTTTAACTACGTACGAGCAGTACTTC. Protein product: CASSLTTYEQYF.

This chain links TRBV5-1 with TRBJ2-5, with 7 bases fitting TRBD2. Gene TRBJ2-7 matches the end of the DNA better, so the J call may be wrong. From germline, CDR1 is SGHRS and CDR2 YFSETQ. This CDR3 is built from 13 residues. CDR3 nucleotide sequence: TGCGCCAGCAGCTTGGGACTAGCTCTCGAGCAGTACTTC. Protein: CASSLGLALEQYF.

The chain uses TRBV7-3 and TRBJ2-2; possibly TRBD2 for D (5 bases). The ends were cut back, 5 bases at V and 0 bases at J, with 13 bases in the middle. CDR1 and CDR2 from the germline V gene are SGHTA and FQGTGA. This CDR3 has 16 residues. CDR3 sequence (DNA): TGTGCCAGCAGCACTTTCTTCGGGGCGAACACCGGGGAGCTGTTTTTT. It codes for CASSTFFGANTGELFF.

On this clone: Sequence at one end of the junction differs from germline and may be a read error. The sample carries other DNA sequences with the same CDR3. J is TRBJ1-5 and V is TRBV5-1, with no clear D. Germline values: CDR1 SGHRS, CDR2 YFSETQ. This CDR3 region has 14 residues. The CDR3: CASSLGEINQPQHF. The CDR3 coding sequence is TGCGCAAGCAGCTTGGGTGAGATCAATCAGCCCCAGCATTTT.

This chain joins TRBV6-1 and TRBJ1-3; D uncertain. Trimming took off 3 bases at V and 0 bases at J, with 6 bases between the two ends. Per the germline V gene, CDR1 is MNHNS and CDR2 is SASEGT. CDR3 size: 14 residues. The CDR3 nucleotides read TGTGCCAGCAGTGAGGGCTTCTCTGGAAACACCATATATTTT. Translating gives CASSEGFSGNTIYF.

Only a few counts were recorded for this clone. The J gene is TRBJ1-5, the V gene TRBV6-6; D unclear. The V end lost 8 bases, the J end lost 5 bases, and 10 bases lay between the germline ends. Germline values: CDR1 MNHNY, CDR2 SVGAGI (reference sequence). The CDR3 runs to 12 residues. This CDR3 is CASCRGHQPQHF. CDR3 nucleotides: TGTGCCAGCTGTCGCGGTCATCAGCCCCAGCATTTT.

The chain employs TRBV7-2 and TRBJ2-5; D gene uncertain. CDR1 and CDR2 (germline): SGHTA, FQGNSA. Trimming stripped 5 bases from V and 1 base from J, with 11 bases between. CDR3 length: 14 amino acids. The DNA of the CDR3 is TGTGCCAGCAGCCGCAGCGTGCGCCAAGAGACCCAGTACTTC. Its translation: CASSRSVRQETQYF.

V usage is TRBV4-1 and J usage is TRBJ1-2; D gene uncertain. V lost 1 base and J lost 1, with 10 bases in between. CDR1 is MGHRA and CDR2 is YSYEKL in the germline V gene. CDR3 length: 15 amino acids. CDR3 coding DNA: TGCGCCAGCAGCCAAGTCACTAGTGGTAACTATGGCTACACCTTC. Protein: CASSQVTSGNYGYTF.

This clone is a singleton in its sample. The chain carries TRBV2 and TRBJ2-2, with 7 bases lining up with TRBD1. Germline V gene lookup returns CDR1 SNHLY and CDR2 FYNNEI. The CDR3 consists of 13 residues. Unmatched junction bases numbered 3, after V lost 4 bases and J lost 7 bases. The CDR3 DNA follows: TGTGCCAGCAGTGTACAGGGGAACGGGGAGCTGTTTTTT. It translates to CASSVQGNGELFF.

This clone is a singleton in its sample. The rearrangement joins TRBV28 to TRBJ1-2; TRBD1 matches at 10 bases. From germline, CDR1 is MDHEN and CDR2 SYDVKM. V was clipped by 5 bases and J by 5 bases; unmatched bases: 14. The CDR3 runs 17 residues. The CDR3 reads CASSPRDRGPAEYGYTF. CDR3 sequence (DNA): TGTGCCAGCAGTCCCCGGGACAGGGGACCGGCTGAGTATGGCTACACCTTC.

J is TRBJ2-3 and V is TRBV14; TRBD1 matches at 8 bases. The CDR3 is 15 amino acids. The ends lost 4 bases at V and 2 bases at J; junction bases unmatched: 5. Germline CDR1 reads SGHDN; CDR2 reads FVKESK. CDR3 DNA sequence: TGTGCCAGCAGCCGACAGGGGTCTTCCACAGATACGCAGTATTTT. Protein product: CASSRQGSSTDTQYF.

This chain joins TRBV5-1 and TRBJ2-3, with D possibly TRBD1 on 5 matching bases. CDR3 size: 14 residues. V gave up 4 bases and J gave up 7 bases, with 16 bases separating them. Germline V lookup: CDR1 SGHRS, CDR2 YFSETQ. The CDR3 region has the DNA TGCGCCAGCAGCGCCAACCCGGACACTCATACGCAGTATTTT. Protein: CASSANPDTHTQYF.

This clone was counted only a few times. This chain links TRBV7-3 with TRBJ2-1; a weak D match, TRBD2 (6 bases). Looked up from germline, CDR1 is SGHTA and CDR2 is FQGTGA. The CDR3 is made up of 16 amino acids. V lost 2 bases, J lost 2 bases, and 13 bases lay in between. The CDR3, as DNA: TGTGCCAGCAGCTTATTTGGGACTCCCCCCTACAATGAGCAGTTCTTC. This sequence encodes CASSLFGTPPYNEQFF.